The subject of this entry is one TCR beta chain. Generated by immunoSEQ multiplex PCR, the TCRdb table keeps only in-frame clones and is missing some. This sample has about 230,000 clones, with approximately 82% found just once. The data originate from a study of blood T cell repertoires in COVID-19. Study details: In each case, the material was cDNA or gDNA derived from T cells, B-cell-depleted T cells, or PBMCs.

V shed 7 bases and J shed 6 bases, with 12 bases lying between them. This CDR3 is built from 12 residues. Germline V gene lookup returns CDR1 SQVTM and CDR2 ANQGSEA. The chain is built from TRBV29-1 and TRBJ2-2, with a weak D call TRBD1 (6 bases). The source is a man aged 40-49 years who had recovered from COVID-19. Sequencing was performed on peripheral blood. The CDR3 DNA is TGCAGCGCCCGACAGGTCGCCGGGGAGCTGTTTTTT. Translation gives CSARQVAGELFF.